The 24 T cell receptor beta chains listed next were all sequenced from one sample in a study of blood T cell repertoires in COVID-19. The protocol was immunoSEQ multiplex PCR, while the TCRdb copy is restricted to in-frame clones and leaves out a portion. Among more than 85,000 clones listed, more than 75% were seen once. Sequencing was done on a sample of peripheral blood. These receptor sequences come from a woman aged 45-60 years with acute or convalescent COVID-19.

This clone was detected a few times. The chain has TRBV6-5 and TRBJ2-1; 9 bases match TRBD2. The ends lost 7 bases at V and 4 bases at J; junction bases unmatched: 8. CDR3 length equals 15 residues. Germline V gene data show CDR1 as MNHEY and CDR2 as SVGAGI. CDR3 sequence reads: CASMGLAGPYNEQFF. CDR3 sequence (DNA): TGTGCCAGCATGGGCCTAGCGGGACCATACAATGAGCAGTTCTTC.

This clone came up a few times. J is TRBJ1-6 and V is TRBV10-3, with D tentatively TRBD1 (5 bases). Germline assignment: CDR1 ENHRY and CDR2 SYGVKD. V was cut by 1 base and J by 7 bases, with 11 bases left in between. This CDR3 has 15 residues. The CDR3 sequence: CAISELRDGNSPLHF. CDR3 in DNA: TGTGCCATCAGTGAGTTGCGGGACGGGAATTCACCCCTCCACTTT.

This sequence joins TRBV19 and TRBJ1-1; TRBD1 agrees at 8 bases. This CDR3 region has 17 residues. CDR1 is LNHDA, CDR2 SQIVND, per germline (reference sequence). J gave up 0 bases and V 8 bases, and 14 bases lay outside the gene matches. CDR3 DNA sequence: TGTGCCAGTGGATCGGGACAGGAATATTTTATGAACACTGAAGCTTTCTTT. Translating it yields CASGSGQEYFMNTEAFF.

The chain is built from TRBV2 and TRBJ2-4; perhaps TRBD1 as D (6 bases). The CDR3 is 18 residues long. V was trimmed by 2 bases and J by 0 bases, leaving 17 bases between them. Germline V lookup: CDR1 SNHLY, CDR2 FYNNEI. CDR3 DNA sequence: TGTGCCAGCAGTGAAAGGAACAGGGTTCTTCTAGCCAAAAACATTCAGTACTTC. This encodes CASSERNRVLLAKNIQYF.

The chain recombines TRBV23-1 with TRBJ2-1; 9 bases map to TRBD1. TRBV23-1 is assigned to the ORF class and has an uncertain function. CDR3 length: 17 residues. V trimming: 3 bases; J trimming: 1 base; junction bases outside the gene matches: 7. The CDR3 sequence is CASSHFKTGGSYNEQFF. CDR3 coding DNA: TGCGCCAGCAGTCATTTCAAGACAGGGGGTTCCTACAATGAGCAGTTCTTC.

The chain has TRBV19 and TRBJ1-5; 8 bases align to TRBD1. The CDR3 runs to 16 residues. Germline values: CDR1 LNHDA, CDR2 SQIVND (reference sequence). Germline trimming cut 4 bases from V and 4 bases from J; bases unmatched to any gene: 9. The CDR3 DNA reads TGTGCCAGTAGTAACCAGGGGGCGCGGGGGAATCAGCCCCAGCATTTT. As protein: CASSNQGARGNQPQHF.

This chain links TRBV18 with TRBJ2-3, with a possible D match to TRBD2 (6 bases). Trimming left V 2 bases short and J 6 bases short, with 12 bases between. From germline, CDR1 is KGHSH and CDR2 LQKENI. The CDR3 loop spans 14 amino acids. CDR3 in DNA: TGTGCCAGCTCACCAACGTCGGGGAGGGATACGCAGTATTTT. Translated: CASSPTSGRDTQYF. Based on the CDR3 plus reference TRBV18 and TRBJ2-3, the full variable domain is NAGVMQNPRHLVRRRGQEARLRCSPMKGHSHVYWYRQLPEEGLKFMVYLQKENIIDESGMPKERFSAEFPKEGPSILRIQQVVRGDSAAYFCASSPTSGRDTQYFGPGTRLTVL.

V is TRBV10-3 and J is TRBJ2-7, with TRBD2 as a possible D gene (5 bases). This CDR3 has 13 residues. From germline, CDR1 is ENHRY and CDR2 SYGVKD. The V end was cut by 0 bases, the J end by 3 bases, with 6 bases between. In DNA form, the CDR3 reads TGTGCCATCAGTGAGTCCCGGGGCTACGAGCAGTACTTC. This gives the protein CAISESRGYEQYF.

V and J are TRBV7-8 and TRBJ1-6; D possibly corresponds to TRBD1 (6 bases). CDR1 and CDR2 from the germline V gene are SGHVS and FQNEAQ. Trimming left V 0 bases short and J 6 bases short, with 6 bases between. CDR3 size: 14 residues. The CDR3 loop reads CASSLAQGNSPLHF. The DNA of the CDR3 is TGTGCCAGCAGCTTAGCACAGGGTAATTCACCCCTCCACTTT.

This clone was recorded once. The chain carries TRBV7-2 and TRBJ2-3; 10 bases align to TRBD2. With 1 base clipped from V and 1 base from J, the junction kept 5 bases outside the gene matches. The CDR3 consists of 17 residues. Germline V gene lookup returns CDR1 SGHTA and CDR2 FQGNSA. CDR3 amino acids: CASSLVGLAGGTDTQYF. CDR3 DNA: TGTGCCAGCAGCTTAGTAGGTCTAGCGGGAGGCACAGATACGCAGTATTTT.

There are a few counts of this clone. The CDR3 region is CASRGSPGNEKLFF. CDR3 bases: TGTGCCAGCAGGGGGTCTCCGGGAAATGAAAAACTGTTTTTT. The V call is TRBV28, the J call TRBJ1-4, with no clear D. V was clipped by 6 bases and J by 5 bases, with 13 bases between them. Germline-derived CDR1 and CDR2 are MDHEN and SYDVKM. This CDR3 region has 14 residues.

This chain links TRBV5-1 with TRBJ2-5, with TRBD1 as a possible D gene (7 bases). V lost 4 bases and J lost 3, with 13 bases in between. The CDR3 has 14 amino acids. Germline loops: CDR1 SGHRS, CDR2 YFSETQ. CDR3 residues: CASSIGGGEETQYF. The CDR3 DNA follows: TGCGCCAGCAGCATAGGGGGCGGGGAAGAGACCCAGTACTTC.

The V gene is TRBV28, the J gene TRBJ2-7; TRBD2 agrees at 7 bases. The CDR3 loop spans 15 amino acids. The germline V gene has CDR1 MDHEN and CDR2 SYDVKM. The trim removed 5 bases at V and 3 bases at J, leaving 10 bases unmatched. The CDR3 here is CASSKSGGRGYEQYF. CDR3 DNA: TGTGCCAGCAGTAAGTCGGGGGGAAGGGGCTACGAGCAGTACTTC. The full variable domain, with the rest looked up from reference TRBV28 and TRBJ2-7, is DVKVTQSSRYLVKRTGEKVFLECVQDMDHENMFWYRQDPGLGLRLIYFSYDVKMKEKGDIPEGYSVSREKKERFSLILESASTNQTSMYLCASSKSGGRGYEQYFGPGTRLTVT.

The V and J genes are TRBV6-5 and TRBJ1-5, with D tentatively TRBD1 (6 bases). Germline loops: CDR1 MNHEY, CDR2 SVGAGI. Trimming took off 6 bases at V and 6 bases at J, with 12 bases between the two ends. There are 13 residues in the CDR3. In nucleotides, the CDR3 is TGTGCCAGCAGCGGACAGCCCACTCAGCCCCAGCATTTT. It encodes CASSGQPTQPQHF.

The CDR3 is CASRLTEERYNEQFF. For the CDR3, the DNA is TGTGCCAGCAGGTTGACGGAAGAGCGCTACAATGAGCAGTTCTTC. The chain employs TRBV6-5 and TRBJ2-1; D is unresolved. The CDR3 covers 15 residues. V was shortened by 6 bases and J by 3 bases, with 15 bases between the two germline ends. Germline CDR1 reads MNHEY; CDR2 reads SVGAGI.

This clone was picked up a small number of times. V usage is TRBV29-1 and J usage is TRBJ1-5; 10 nucleotides align to TRBD1. The CDR3 runs to 17 residues. J was trimmed by 0 bases and V by 6 bases; bases with no gene match: 11. CDR1 is SQVTM and CDR2 is ANQGSEA in the germline V gene. In DNA, the CDR3 is TGCAGCGTGGGACAGGGGTCGCGGTTGGATAGCAATCAGCCCCAGCATTTT. It is translated as CSVGQGSRLDSNQPQHF.

The rearrangement joins TRBV24-1 to TRBJ1-2, with 9 bases matching TRBD1. Germline lookup yields CDR1 KGHDR and CDR2 SFDVKD. V was pared by 3 bases and J by 4 bases, with 8 bases of the junction left unmatched. The CDR3 is 16 amino acids. This chain's CDR3 is CATSDPTGGAGYGYTF. The CDR3 DNA reads as TGTGCCACCAGTGATCCTACAGGGGGCGCAGGCTATGGCTACACCTTC.

This clone was seen just once. The chain employs TRBV29-1 and TRBJ1-1, with 7 nucleotides matching TRBD1. Germline lookup yields CDR1 SQVTM and CDR2 ANQGSEA. Unmatched junction bases numbered 6, after V lost 7 bases and J lost 1 base. CDR3 length equals 13 residues. CDR3 residues: CSATTGRNTEAFF. In DNA form, the CDR3 reads TGCAGCGCCACGACAGGGCGGAACACTGAAGCTTTCTTT.

The chain couples TRBV2 to TRBJ1-2; perhaps TRBD1 as D (6 bases). Germline CDR1 reads SNHLY; CDR2 reads FYNNEI. This CDR3 is built from 12 residues. V dropped 3 bases and J dropped 4 bases, with 6 bases sitting between them. This CDR3 is CASSEDSYGYTF. CDR3 sequence (DNA): TGTGCCAGCAGTGAGGACAGCTATGGCTACACCTTC.

The genes are TRBV6-1 and TRBJ1-2, with 10 bases fitting TRBD1. CDR1 is MNHNS and CDR2 is SASEGT in the germline V gene. This CDR3 has 14 residues. With V trimmed by 3 bases and J by 4 bases, 2 bases remained unmatched. The CDR3 DNA is TGTGCCAGCAGTGAGGGACAGGGGAGCTATGGCTACACCTTC. It specifies CASSEGQGSYGYTF.

This sequence joins TRBV7-2 and TRBJ2-3; D possibly corresponds to TRBD2 (5 bases). This CDR3 has 15 residues. CDR1 is SGHTA and CDR2 is FQGNSA in the germline V gene. V was trimmed by 4 bases and J by 2 bases, leaving 13 bases between them. For the CDR3, the DNA is TGTGCCAGCAGCTCGCGCGGACTTGACACAGATACGCAGTATTTT. Residues: CASSSRGLDTDTQYF.

This clone was recorded once. The rearrangement joins TRBV12-3 or TRBV12-4 to TRBJ2-1; no definite D call. V lost 4 bases, J lost 10 bases, and 8 bases lay in between. This CDR3 is 11 amino acids long. This CDR3 is CASSSRSEQFF. The CDR3 region has the DNA TGTGCCAGCAGTTCGAGAAGCGAGCAGTTCTTC.

The J gene is TRBJ1-2, the V gene TRBV2; unclear D gene. V was trimmed by 6 bases and J by 4 bases, leaving 18 bases between them. The germline V gene has CDR1 SNHLY and CDR2 FYNNEI. This CDR3 is 15 amino acids long. CDR3 in amino acids: CASSPRQTYGYGYTF. As DNA, the CDR3 is TGTGCCAGCAGCCCCCGACAAACGTATGGCTATGGCTACACCTTC.

The chain uses TRBV5-1 and TRBJ1-6; D call uncertain. In germline, CDR1 is SGHRS, CDR2 YFSETQ. This CDR3 region has 15 residues. V gave up 4 bases and J gave up 8 bases, with 16 bases separating them. CDR3 amino acids: CASSLGEVPHSPLHF. For the CDR3, the DNA is TGCGCCAGCAGCCTGGGAGAGGTACCCCATTCACCCCTCCACTTT.